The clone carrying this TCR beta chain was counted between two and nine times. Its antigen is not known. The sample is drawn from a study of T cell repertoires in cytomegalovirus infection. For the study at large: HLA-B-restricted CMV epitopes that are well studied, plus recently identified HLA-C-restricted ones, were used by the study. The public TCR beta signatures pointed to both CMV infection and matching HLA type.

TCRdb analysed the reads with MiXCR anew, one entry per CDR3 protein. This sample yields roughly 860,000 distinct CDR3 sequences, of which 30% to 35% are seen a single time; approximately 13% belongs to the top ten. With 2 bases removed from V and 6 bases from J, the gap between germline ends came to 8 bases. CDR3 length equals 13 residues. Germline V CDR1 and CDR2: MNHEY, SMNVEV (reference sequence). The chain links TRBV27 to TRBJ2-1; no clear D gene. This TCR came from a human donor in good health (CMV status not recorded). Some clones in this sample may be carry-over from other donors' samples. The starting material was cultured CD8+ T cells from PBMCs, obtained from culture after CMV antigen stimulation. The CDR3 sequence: CASSLVKANEQFF. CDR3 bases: TGTGCCAGCAGTTTAGTAAAGGCCAATGAGCAGTTCTTC.